The 16 T cell receptor beta chains reported below all come from one sample, sequenced in a study of molecular identifiers for immune sequencing clone quantification. TCRdb reprocessed the PCR reads via MiXCR and lists one record per CDR3 protein. The sample holds 55,000 to 75,000 distinct CDR3 sequences, roughly 18% seen once. Specimen: naive CD8+ T cells from blood, with Jurkat cell RNA spiked in. The subset: FACS-sorted CD8+CD4-CCR7+CD45RA+ naive T cells. Every receptor here comes from a human donor in good health. Some libraries in this study had Jurkat cell RNA spiked in.

This clonotype was picked up many times. The chain couples TRBV4-1 to TRBJ2-3; TRBD2 aligns across 9 bases. The CDR3 contains 15 residues. V shed 1 base and J 8 bases; nucleotides not matched to a gene: 7. Germline V gene data show CDR1 as MGHRA and CDR2 as YSYEKL. CDR3 in amino acids: CASSQVLAGTLTQYF. CDR3 sequence (DNA): TGCGCCAGCAGCCAAGTTCTAGCGGGAACACTTACGCAGTATTTT.

This clonotype was observed many times. This chain connects TRBV6-2 or TRBV6-3 to TRBJ1-1; D may be TRBD1 (6 bases). V lost 0 bases and J lost 2, with 10 bases in between. This CDR3 is built from 15 residues. CDR1 is MNHEY, CDR2 SVGEGT, per germline. Here the CDR3 reads CASSYSGQLNTEAFF. The CDR3 DNA reads TGTGCCAGCAGTTACTCGGGACAACTAAACACTGAAGCTTTCTTT.

There are many counts of this clonotype. The chain links TRBV29-1 to TRBJ2-3; D may correspond to TRBD1 or TRBD2 (5 bases each). The CDR3 extends over 15 amino acids. V gave up 7 bases and J gave up 4 bases, with 21 bases separating them. Germline V gene lookup returns CDR1 SQVTM and CDR2 ANQGSEA. CDR3 in amino acids: CSATELPGPSDTQYF. CDR3 nucleotide sequence: TGCAGCGCCACCGAGCTTCCGGGGCCATCAGATACGCAGTATTTT.

This clonotype showed up many times. The V call is TRBV7-6, the J call TRBJ1-1; 7 bases agree with TRBD1. Germline V lookup: CDR1 SGHVS, CDR2 FNYEAQ. The CDR3 has 16 amino acids. V gave up 3 bases and J gave up 6 bases; unmatched junction bases: 13. The CDR3 DNA sequence: TGTGCCAGCAGCTTGGGGCAAAGACAGGGATGGGCTGAAGCTTTCTTT. Its translation is CASSLGQRQGWAEAFF.

The table lists this clonotype with a few counts. Likely a read error: the CDR3 ends without its conserved phenylalanine or tryptophan. This sequence joins TRBV20-1 and TRBJ2-6; no reliable D call. The CDR3 totals 17 residues. Germline V gene data show CDR1 as DFQATT and CDR2 as SNEGSKA (reference sequence). The germline V and J ends were trimmed by 0 bases and 0 bases, with 12 bases remaining between them. The CDR3 region is CSARDPVVVSGANVLTL. The DNA of the CDR3 is TGCAGTGCTAGAGATCCCGTCGTTGTCTCTGGGGCCAACGTCCTGACTCTC.

A single count supports this clonotype. Being one base from a much bigger clone, this may be a read error. The rearrangement joins TRBV28 to TRBJ1-3, with TRBD1 as a possible D gene (5 bases). The CDR3 extends over 16 amino acids. CDR1 MDHEN and CDR2 SYDVKM come from the germline V gene. Here the CDR3 DNA reads TGTGCCAGCAGGCGCCCCCGGGGGTCCTCTGGAAACACCATATGTTTT. It specifies CASRRPRGSSGNTICF.

The chain carries TRBV9 and TRBJ1-1; D gene unclear. Germline V gene sequence: CDR1 SGDLS, CDR2 YYNGEE. The CDR3 is 15 amino acids. Trimming left V 0 bases short and J 2 bases short, with 11 bases between. The CDR3 region has the DNA TGTGCCAGCAGCGTAGAGGTGGGCAGAAACACTGAAGCTTTCTTT. Translated: CASSVEVGRNTEAFF.

The sample holds many counts of this clonotype. This chain uses TRBV24-1 with TRBJ2-1, with a tentative D call TRBD2 (5 bases). CDR3 length: 15 amino acids. CDR1 is KGHDR, CDR2 SFDVKD, per germline. Trimming took 5 bases from V and 3 from J, leaving 13 bases between them. The CDR3 DNA is TGTGCCACCAGTGGTTGGAGTAGCGACTACAATGAGCAGTTCTTC. It translates to CATSGWSSDYNEQFF.

In its sample, this clonotype was seen many times. The chain couples TRBV27 to TRBJ2-7, with D tentatively TRBD1 (6 bases). The CDR3 is 14 amino acids. V was shortened by 2 bases and J by 3 bases, with 11 bases between the two germline ends. Looked up from germline, CDR1 is MNHEY and CDR2 is SMNVEV (reference sequence). CDR3 in DNA: TGTGCCAGCAGTTTACTAGGGGGTGGCTACGAGCAGTACTTC. This translates into CASSLLGGGYEQYF.

As regards this clonotype: The conserved closing phenylalanine or tryptophan is absent in this CDR3, likely reflecting a read error. The J gene is TRBJ1-6, the V gene TRBV28, with 8 bases lining up with TRBD1. The CDR3 has 14 amino acids. Germline lookup yields CDR1 MDHEN and CDR2 SYDVKM. CDR3 nucleotides: TGTGCCAGCAGCGACGGACAGGGTTATTCACTCCTCCACTGT. Translated, it gives CASSDGQGYSLLHC.

Notes on this clonotype: The CDR3 carries no conserved terminal phenylalanine or tryptophan, so it likely arises from a read error. V is TRBV7-6 and J is TRBJ2-2; a weak D match, TRBD2 (6 bases). Germline V gene data show CDR1 as SGHVS and CDR2 as FNYEAQ. Trimming cost V 5 bases and J 4 bases, with 17 bases left between them. The CDR3 sequence is 16 residues long. CDR3 DNA: TGTGCCAGCAGCGTACCCCGGGACTCGGCCACCGGGGAGCTGTTTCTT. Protein product: CASSVPRDSATGELFL.

Comment on this clonotype: Possible read error: a much larger clone is one base away. The gene calls are TRBV27 and TRBJ1-1; a possible D gene is TRBD1 (6 bases). There are 15 residues in the CDR3. Germline values: CDR1 MNHEY, CDR2 SMNVEV (reference sequence). The CDR3 DNA follows: TGTGCCAGCAGTTTAAGTCAGGGGTTGGGCACTGAAGCTTCCTTT. As protein: CASSLSQGLGTEASF.

At least ten counts were recorded for this clonotype. J is TRBJ1-1 and V is TRBV5-5; no definite D call. The V and J ends lost 7 bases and 0 bases respectively, with 7 bases between them. This CDR3 region has 12 residues. Germline CDR1 reads SGHKS; CDR2 reads YYEKEE (reference sequence). CDR3 nucleotides: TGTGCCAGCGACACTCTGAACACTGAAGCTTTCTTT. It encodes CASDTLNTEAFF.

This clonotype was seen a handful of times. Just one base apart from a much larger clone, this may be a read error. The V and J genes are TRBV4-1 and TRBJ1-4; the D is unclear. In germline, CDR1 is MGHRA, CDR2 YSYEKL. V was shortened by 5 bases and J by 6 bases, with 10 bases between the two germline ends. This CDR3 has 13 residues. CDR3 region: CASSGLNDEKLFF. The CDR3 DNA follows: TGCGCCAGCAGCGGTCTGAATGATGAAAAACTGTTTTTT.

In the case of this clonotype: Because it lacks the conserved phenylalanine or tryptophan at the end, this CDR3 is likely a read error. The chain carries TRBV29-1 and TRBJ2-1, with D tentatively TRBD2 (6 bases). V was clipped by 3 bases and J by 6 bases, with 15 bases between them. Germline-derived CDR1 and CDR2 are SQVTM and ANQGSEA. The CDR3 runs to 14 residues. CDR3 sequence (DNA): TGCAGCGTTGATTCGACTAGTGAAAGCAATGAGCAGTTCCTC. Translation gives CSVDSTSESNEQFL.

In this sample, this clonotype turned up many times. V gene TRBV12-3 or TRBV12-4 combines with J gene TRBJ2-5, with 9 bases aligning to TRBD2. V trimming: 7 bases; J trimming: 5 bases; junction bases outside the gene matches: 8. This CDR3 has 14 residues. CDR3: CASTHSGRSETQYF. The CDR3 DNA follows: TGTGCCAGCACCCACAGCGGGAGGTCGGAGACCCAGTACTTC.